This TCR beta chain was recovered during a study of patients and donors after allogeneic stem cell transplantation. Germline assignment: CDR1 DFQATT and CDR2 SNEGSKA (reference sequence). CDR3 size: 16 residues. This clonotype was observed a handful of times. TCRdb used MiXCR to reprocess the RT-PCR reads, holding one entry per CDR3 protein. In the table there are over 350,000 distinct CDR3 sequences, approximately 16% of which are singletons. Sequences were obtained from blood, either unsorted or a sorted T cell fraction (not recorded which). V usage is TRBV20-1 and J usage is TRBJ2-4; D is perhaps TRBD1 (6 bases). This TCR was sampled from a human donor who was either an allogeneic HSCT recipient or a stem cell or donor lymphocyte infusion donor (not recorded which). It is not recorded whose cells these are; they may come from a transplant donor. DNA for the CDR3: TGCAGCTACACCAAGGACAGCCAGGGAGCCAAAAACATTCAGTACTTC. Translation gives CSYTKDSQGAKNIQYF.